The clone carrying this T cell receptor (beta chain) was seen a handful of times. Its antigen is unknown. The data derive from a study of CD8 T cells in ankylosing spondylitis. Study-wide results and limits: There was reportedly significant enrichment of clones that were disease-linked in matched ankylosing spondylitis synovial fluid. Among TCR beta sequences, a motif of under 10 highly homologous variants appeared characteristic of ankylosing spondylitis blood.

Scientists made TCR beta libraries using quantitative 5'-RACE with molecular barcodes. Each CDR3 protein is one row after TCRdb ran MiXCR on the 5' RACE reads. This sample has a few hundred thousand distinct CDR3 sequences, with roughly 13% found just once. The CDR3 runs 14 residues. The V and J ends lost 6 bases and 5 bases respectively, with 13 bases between them. Per the germline V gene, CDR1 is MDHEN and CDR2 is SYDVKM. The gene calls are TRBV28 and TRBJ1-4, with a possible D match to TRBD1 (5 bases). The specimen was blood, either unsorted or a sorted T cell fraction (not recorded which). This TCR derives from a male donor with ankylosing spondylitis. DNA for the CDR3: TGTGCCAGCAGGAGAGGGGTCCTCAATGAAAAACTGTTTTTT. It encodes CASRRGVLNEKLFF.